The 31 T cell receptor beta chains given below trace back to one sample, sequenced in a study of cytomegalovirus exposure and HLA in healthy donors. Primers: 60 Vbeta forward and 13 Jbeta reverse. Using immunoSEQ multiplex PCR, the repertoire was profiled, and TCRdb retains in-frame clones only, with some absent. Among more than 50,000 clones, about 69% were seen once, and the ten largest hold 30% to 40%. The sample was PBMCs. These receptors all stem from a man aged 40-55 years in good health and CMV-seropositive.

This clone appeared a few times. This chain connects TRBV5-4 to TRBJ1-2, with 8 bases identical to TRBD1. Germline CDR1 SGHNT, CDR2 YYREEE (reference sequence). The CDR3 extends over 17 amino acids. The ends lost 4 bases at V and 8 bases at J; junction bases unmatched: 19. CDR3 residues: CASSLQGTGIREGGYTF. The CDR3 nucleotides are TGTGCCAGCAGCCTCCAAGGGACAGGAATTCGTGAAGGGGGCTACACCTTC.

The chain combines TRBV5-4 with TRBJ2-2; perhaps TRBD2 as D (6 bases). Germline CDR1 is SGHNT and CDR2 is YYREEE (reference sequence). The CDR3 length is 14 residues. Trimming removed 7 bases from V and 8 bases from J, with 18 bases in between. CDR3 region: CASHYGGGPGELFF. CDR3 DNA: TGTGCCAGCCATTACGGGGGAGGACCTGGGGAGCTGTTTTTT.

The chain employs TRBV30 and TRBJ2-2; D is possibly TRBD2 (6 bases). This CDR3 is 14 amino acids long. Germline CDR1 is GTSNPN and CDR2 is SVGIG (reference sequence). Deletions cut 3 bases from V and 1 base from J, with 9 bases between. CDR3 protein: CAWRRGLNTGELFF. The CDR3 region has the DNA TGTGCCTGGAGGAGGGGACTGAACACCGGGGAGCTGTTTTTT.

Regarding this clone: At one end, the junction sequence differs from germline, possibly due to a read error. The chain employs TRBV7-7 and TRBJ2-5, with D possibly TRBD2 on 6 matching bases. The CDR3 covers 15 residues. CDR1 is SSHAT, CDR2 FNYEAQ, per germline (reference sequence). Written as DNA, the CDR3 is TGTGCTAGCAGCTTAGGACGGGAGTACCAAGAGACCCAGTACTTC. Its protein is CASSLGREYQETQYF.

V and J are TRBV5-1 and TRBJ2-4, with 12 bases that match TRBD2. The CDR3 has 16 amino acids. The germline V gene has CDR1 SGHRS and CDR2 YFSETQ. V was clipped by 0 bases and J by 7 bases; unmatched bases: 5. CDR3 in DNA: TGCGCCAGCAGCTTGGATCCTAGCGGGGGGGCGAACATTCAGTACTTC. This encodes CASSLDPSGGANIQYF.

The rearrangement uses TRBV7-2 and TRBJ2-5; 7 nucleotides align to TRBD2. Germline CDR1 and CDR2: SGHTA and FQGNSA. V shed 3 bases and J 1 base; nucleotides not matched to a gene: 5. The CDR3 extends over 15 amino acids. The CDR3 DNA sequence: TGTGCCAGCAGCTTTGCAGGACTAGGCCAAGAGACCCAGTACTTC. Its protein is CASSFAGLGQETQYF.

This clone was detected many times. The chain is built from TRBV6-4 and TRBJ1-5; D is ambiguous. This CDR3 spans 13 amino acids. Germline V CDR1 and CDR2: MRHNA, SNTAGT. V was clipped by 5 bases and J by 4 bases, with 9 bases between them. The CDR3 spells CASSKEQNQPQHF. CDR3 sequence (DNA): TGTGCCAGCAGTAAGGAGCAAAATCAGCCCCAGCATTTT.

Here the CDR3 DNA reads TGTGCCAGCATTAGAACAGGGACGGCTGAAGCTTTCTTT. It translates to CASIRTGTAEAFF. This rearrangement joins TRBV6-6 to TRBJ1-1; D might be TRBD1 (6 bases). The CDR3 is made up of 13 amino acids. Germline CDR1 is MNHNY and CDR2 is SVGAGI (reference sequence). The ends were cut back, 7 bases at V and 6 bases at J, with 15 bases in the middle.

The DNA for the CDR3 is TGTGCCAGTGTCCGGGCAGATACGCAGTATTTT. Protein sequence: CASVRADTQYF. The gene calls are TRBV7-9 and TRBJ2-3; no firm D call. Trimming left V 9 bases short and J 4 bases short, with 8 bases between. This CDR3 is built from 11 residues. The germline V gene encodes CDR1 SEHNR and CDR2 FQNEAQ (reference sequence).

The CDR3 sequence is CASRLRANSPLHF. CDR3 DNA: TGTGCCAGCAGGCTCAGGGCTAATTCACCCCTCCACTTT. The chain links TRBV25-1 to TRBJ1-6, with D maybe TRBD1 (5 bases). V was pared by 6 bases and J by 6 bases, with 9 bases between. CDR1 MGHDK and CDR2 SYGVNS come from the germline V gene. The CDR3 covers 13 residues. Together with reference TRBV25-1 and TRBJ1-6, the CDR3 gives the full variable domain: EADIYQTPRYLVIGTGKKITLECSQTMGHDKMYWYQQDPGMELHLIHYSYGVNSTEKGDLSSESTVSRIRTEHFPLTLESARPSHTSQYLCASRLRANSPLHFGNGTRLTVT.

The CDR3 sequence is CASSVEVSTSAFF. CDR3 coding DNA: TGTGCCAGCAGCGTAGAAGTCTCCACGAGCGCTTTCTTT. The chain combines TRBV9 with TRBJ1-1; D is unresolved. The CDR3 runs to 13 residues. The germline V gene encodes CDR1 SGDLS and CDR2 YYNGEE. Between the trimmed V and J ends, which lost 0 bases and 11 bases, there was a span of 14 bases.

This chain joins TRBV4-1 and TRBJ1-4; 7 bases are a match to TRBD1. CDR3 length equals 16 residues. The trim removed 0 bases at V and 8 bases at J, leaving 9 bases unmatched. CDR1 and CDR2 (germline): MGHRA, YSYEKL. Here the CDR3 reads CASSQDVRGAYEKLFF. The CDR3 coding sequence is TGCGCCAGCAGCCAAGATGTCAGGGGGGCATACGAAAAACTGTTTTTT.

The CDR3 bases are TGTGCCAGCTCACCACGACAGGGAACCTACGAGCAGTACTTC. It yields the protein CASSPRQGTYEQYF. V usage is TRBV18 and J usage is TRBJ2-7, with 7 bases fitting TRBD1. The length of the CDR3 is 14 residues. Germline CDR1 and CDR2: KGHSH and LQKENI. V trimming: 1 base; J trimming: 2 bases; junction bases outside the gene matches: 2.

This sequence joins TRBV12-5 and TRBJ2-1; D uncertain. Germline V gene sequence: CDR1 LGHNT, CDR2 FRNRAP. There are 12 residues in the CDR3. The V gene lost 0 bases and the J gene lost 9 bases, with 6 bases spanning the gap. The CDR3 sequence is CASGLVLFEQFF. CDR3 sequence (DNA): TGTGCTAGTGGTTTGGTACTCTTTGAGCAGTTCTTC.

The V gene is TRBV27, the J gene TRBJ1-2, with TRBD1 matching 8 bases. This CDR3 is built from 14 residues. V lost 8 bases and J lost 1; bases outside the gene matches: 6. Germline CDR1 is MNHEY and CDR2 is SMNVEV (reference sequence). DNA of the CDR3: TGTGCCAGCCGTCAACAGGGGGTTAACTATGGCTACACCTTC. Its translation is CASRQQGVNYGYTF.

The chain carries TRBV6-5 and TRBJ2-7, with 7 bases fitting TRBD1. Germline-derived CDR1 and CDR2 are MNHEY and SVGAGI. The length of the CDR3 is 14 residues. Trimming took 4 bases from V and 5 from J; bases not matched to a gene: 8. The CDR3 loop is CASSLTGARNEQYF. DNA of the CDR3: TGTGCCAGCAGTTTAACAGGGGCGAGGAACGAGCAGTACTTC.

This clone appeared a few times. The chain links TRBV10-1 to TRBJ1-1, with 9 bases fitting TRBD1. The CDR3 is made up of 11 amino acids. Per germline, CDR1 WNHNN and CDR2 SYGVQD (reference sequence). V lost 11 bases, J lost 6 bases, and 4 bases stayed unmatched. The CDR3 DNA follows: TGCGCCGGACAGGGGTTGCCTGAAGCTTTCTTT. Amino acids: CAGQGLPEAFF.

The chain links TRBV2 to TRBJ1-5, with D perhaps TRBD1 (6 bases). The CDR3 has 16 amino acids. Germline CDR1 is SNHLY and CDR2 is FYNNEI. V gave up 6 bases and J gave up 0 bases, with 15 bases separating them. The CDR3, as DNA: TGTGCCAGCAGCCAAGGGGGGGCCTATAGCAATCAGCCCCAGCATTTT. Translated: CASSQGGAYSNQPQHF.

In its sample, this clone was seen once. This chain connects TRBV5-1 to TRBJ2-3; 10 bases are a match to TRBD2. V dropped 0 bases and J dropped 6; count of bases not matched to a gene: 7. The CDR3 length is 16 residues. Germline CDR1 SGHRS, CDR2 YFSETQ. In DNA, the CDR3 is TGCGCCAGCAGCTTGGGGGCTAGCGGGGGAAGGGATACGCAGTATTTT. Protein sequence: CASSLGASGGRDTQYF.

This chain joins TRBV7-2 and TRBJ2-5; TRBD2 agrees at 10 bases. The ends lost 7 bases at V and 5 bases at J; junction bases unmatched: 7. The CDR3 is 14 amino acids. Germline V gene data show CDR1 as SGHTA and CDR2 as FQGNSA. CDR3 DNA sequence: TGTGCCAGCAACCTAGCGGGGGCAGGGGAGACCCAGTACTTC. Amino acid sequence: CASNLAGAGETQYF.

DNA of the CDR3: TGCGCCAGCAGCACCTACGGGACAGGGAATGAGCAGTTCTTC. Translation gives CASSTYGTGNEQFF. The J gene is TRBJ2-1, the V gene TRBV5-1, with TRBD1 matching 9 bases. CDR3 length: 14 amino acids. The germline V gene encodes CDR1 SGHRS and CDR2 YFSETQ. V dropped 4 bases and J dropped 7; count of bases not matched to a gene: 6.

V gene TRBV2 combines with J gene TRBJ1-2, with D maybe TRBD1 (5 bases). Trimming stripped 5 bases from V and 0 bases from J, with 10 bases between. The CDR3 sequence is 14 residues long. Germline V gene sequence: CDR1 SNHLY, CDR2 FYNNEI. The DNA of the CDR3 is TGTGCCAGCAGTCAACAGGTAGCTAACTATGGCTACACCTTC. Translated, it gives CASSQQVANYGYTF.

The chain links TRBV18 to TRBJ2-1; 8 nucleotides agree with TRBD1. CDR3 length: 15 residues. In germline, CDR1 is KGHSH, CDR2 LQKENI. The V and J ends lost 5 bases and 1 base, in that order; junction bases with no gene match: 4. CDR3 protein: CASSSQGASYNEQFF. The CDR3 DNA reads TGTGCCAGCTCATCCCAGGGGGCTTCCTACAATGAGCAGTTCTTC.

This clone came up many times. The chain is built from TRBV7-7 and TRBJ2-2; 8 bases line up with TRBD1. This CDR3 region has 14 residues. The germline CDR1 and CDR2 sequences are SSHAT and FNYEAQ (reference sequence). Trimming removed 6 bases from V and 4 bases from J; junction bases left unmatched: 4. CDR3 residues: CASRQTGVTGELFF. The CDR3 bases are TGTGCCAGCAGGCAGACAGGGGTCACCGGGGAGCTGTTTTTT.

This sequence joins TRBV7-8 and TRBJ2-1, with a weak D call TRBD2 (5 bases). The CDR3 is made up of 15 amino acids. CDR1 and CDR2 from the germline V gene are SGHVS and FQNEAQ. V was clipped by 5 bases and J by 10 bases, with 21 bases between them. CDR3 DNA sequence: TGTGCCAGCAGCCGGACCCGGGGAATCGGGTACGAGCAGTTCTTC. This gives the protein CASSRTRGIGYEQFF.

This clone was observed a single time. The CDR3 is CASSENIRASGGADTQYF. The CDR3 nucleotides are TGTGCCAGCAGTGAAAACATACGGGCTAGCGGGGGGGCAGATACGCAGTATTTT. The chain uses TRBV25-1 and TRBJ2-3; 12 bases fit TRBD2. From germline, CDR1 is MGHDK and CDR2 SYGVNS. CDR3 length equals 18 residues. Trimming at V came to 2 bases and at J to 4 bases, leaving 10 bases not matched to a gene.

The chain has TRBV28 and TRBJ2-2; D remains ambiguous. V dropped 2 bases and J dropped 6 bases, with 7 bases sitting between them. The CDR3 contains 13 residues. The germline V gene has CDR1 MDHEN and CDR2 SYDVKM. CDR3 in DNA: TGTGCCAGCAGTTTACGGGTCCCCGGGGAGCTGTTTTTT. It is translated as CASSLRVPGELFF.

There are a few counts of this clone. The V call is TRBV5-1, the J call TRBJ2-7; TRBD1 matches at 10 bases. V shed 6 bases and J 7 bases; nucleotides not matched to a gene: 7. Germline CDR1 reads SGHRS; CDR2 reads YFSETQ. This CDR3 has 13 residues. The CDR3 is CASTGQGLEEQYF. The CDR3 DNA follows: TGCGCCAGCACGGGACAGGGGCTTGAAGAGCAGTACTTC.

J is TRBJ2-3 and V is TRBV5-1; D gene uncertain. Trimming took 5 bases from V and 0 from J, leaving 10 bases between them. The CDR3 runs 14 residues. Looked up from germline, CDR1 is SGHRS and CDR2 is YFSETQ. CDR3: CASSRVLSTDTQYF. The CDR3 coding sequence is TGCGCCAGCAGTCGGGTGCTTAGCACAGATACGCAGTATTTT.

The J gene is TRBJ2-3, the V gene TRBV10-1; 10 bases fit TRBD2. This CDR3 is 21 amino acids long. Trimming at V came to 2 bases and at J to 1 base, leaving 18 bases not matched to a gene. Germline V gene sequence: CDR1 WNHNN, CDR2 SYGVQD (reference sequence). This chain's CDR3 is CASSERVFSLRGTSGTDTQYF. The CDR3 region has the DNA TGCGCCAGCAGTGAGAGAGTCTTCTCGCTTCGGGGGACTAGCGGCACAGATACGCAGTATTTT.

The chain uses TRBV7-8 and TRBJ2-3; 10 bases line up with TRBD2. With 3 bases clipped from V and 0 bases from J, the junction kept 15 bases outside the gene matches. This CDR3 has 20 amino acids. Germline assignment: CDR1 SGHVS and CDR2 FQNEAQ. The CDR3 DNA follows: TGTGCCAGCAGCTTCCTAGGGCTAGCGGGGGTGGACTCTAGCACAGATACGCAGTATTTT. Its translation is CASSFLGLAGVDSSTDTQYF.